A single sample is the source of the 28 T cell receptor beta chains below, sequenced in a study of T cell responses to AZD1222 COVID-19 vaccine. Data came from immunoSEQ multiplex PCR; TCRdb stores just in-frame clones and leaves some out. The sample includes around 160,000 clones, roughly 91% of them seen just once. The starting material was peripheral blood, obtained on day 0 of AZD1222 vaccination. The receptor source for this set is an adult in good health.

This rearrangement joins TRBV9 to TRBJ1-4; 7 nucleotides match TRBD1. Unmatched junction bases numbered 9, after V lost 2 bases and J lost 8 bases. Per the germline V gene, CDR1 is SGDLS and CDR2 is YYNGEE. This CDR3 comprises 15 residues. The CDR3 DNA reads as TGTGCCAGCAGCGTCTCAGGGGGGCGTGGGGAAAAACTGTTTTTT. Its translation is CASSVSGGRGEKLFF.

In DNA, the CDR3 is TGTGCCAGCGGGACAGGGGAAACCGGGGAGCTGTTTTTT. Its protein product is CASGTGETGELFF. The V call is TRBV6-5, the J call TRBJ2-2; TRBD1 agrees at 10 bases. V was clipped by 8 bases and J by 5 bases; unmatched bases: 2. Looked up from germline, CDR1 is MNHEY and CDR2 is SVGAGI. The CDR3 totals 13 residues.

In this sample, this clone turned up once. V is TRBV16 and J is TRBJ1-1; the D gene is possibly TRBD1 (6 bases). Looked up from germline, CDR1 is KGHSY and CDR2 is FQNENV. The length of the CDR3 is 16 residues. V lost 5 bases, J lost 4 bases, and 20 bases lay in between. The CDR3 sequence: CASSSWTDLKSTEAFF. As DNA, the CDR3 is TGTGCCAGCAGCAGCTGGACAGACTTGAAGAGCACTGAAGCTTTCTTT.

This chain connects TRBV5-1 to TRBJ2-7; tentatively, D is TRBD1 (6 bases). V was clipped by 1 base and J by 1 base, with 12 bases between them. CDR1 is SGHRS and CDR2 is YFSETQ in the germline V gene. The CDR3 has 15 amino acids. CDR3 in DNA: TGCGCCAGCAGCTTGTACCCGGACAGATCCTACGAGCAGTACTTC. Its translation is CASSLYPDRSYEQYF.

CDR3 DNA: TGTGCCAGCAGCTCCCTCGGGACAGCGGAGCAGTACTTC. The encoded protein is CASSSLGTAEQYF. This chain links TRBV7-8 with TRBJ2-7; 7 positions agree with TRBD1. The CDR3 is made up of 13 amino acids. Germline CDR1 is SGHVS and CDR2 is FQNEAQ. With V trimmed by 4 bases and J by 7 bases, 7 bases remained unmatched. The full variable domain, with the rest looked up from reference TRBV7-8 and TRBJ2-7, is GAGVSQSPRYKVAKRGQDVALRCDPISGHVSLFWYQQALGQGPEFLTYFQNEAQLDKSGLPSDRFFAERPEGSVSTLKIQRTQQEDSAVYLCASSSLGTAEQYFGPGTRLTVT.

The chain combines TRBV7-9 with TRBJ2-5; the match to TRBD2 covers 10 bases. This CDR3 is built from 16 residues. The V gene's germline CDR1 is SEHNR and CDR2 FQNEAQ (reference sequence). Trimming removed 5 bases from V and 7 bases from J; junction bases left unmatched: 13. The CDR3 is CASSLSAGGPGRTQYF. CDR3 DNA: TGTGCCAGCAGCCTATCAGCGGGAGGGCCGGGAAGGACCCAGTACTTC. Complete variable domain (other parts from reference TRBV7-9 and TRBJ2-5): DTGVSQNPRHKITKRGQNVTFRCDPISEHNRLYWYRQTLGQGPEFLTYFQNEAQLEKSRLLSDRFSAERPKGSFSTLEIQRTEQGDSAMYLCASSLSAGGPGRTQYFGPGTRLLVL.

The rearrangement joins TRBV15 to TRBJ1-5; no definite D call. This CDR3 is 13 amino acids long. The V end lost 0 bases, the J end lost 6 bases, and 6 bases lay between the germline ends. Germline CDR1 LNHNV, CDR2 YYDKDF (reference sequence). CDR3 bases: TGTGCCACCAGCAGAGAACAACGTCAGCCCCAGCATTTT. Protein: CATSREQRQPQHF.

This clone was seen just once. The rearrangement joins TRBV5-1 to TRBJ1-2; perhaps TRBD1 as D (6 bases). V was pared by 1 base and J by 2 bases, with 12 bases between. The CDR3 sequence is 15 residues long. The germline V gene encodes CDR1 SGHRS and CDR2 YFSETQ. CDR3 in DNA: TGCGCCAGCAGCTTGACCAGGGGCGACAACTATGGCTACACCTTC. It is translated as CASSLTRGDNYGYTF.

The chain carries TRBV7-9 and TRBJ2-5, with TRBD2 matching over 14 bases. In germline, CDR1 is SEHNR, CDR2 FQNEAQ (reference sequence). The CDR3 sequence is 15 residues long. V shed 5 bases and J 3 bases; nucleotides not matched to a gene: 2. This CDR3 is CASSPGLAGEETQYF. The CDR3 DNA follows: TGTGCCAGCAGCCCGGGACTAGCGGGAGAAGAGACCCAGTACTTC.

The chain uses TRBV30 and TRBJ1-6; D uncertain. The CDR3 runs to 15 residues. CDR1 and CDR2 from the germline V gene are GTSNPN and SVGIG (reference sequence). Trimming removed 3 bases from V and 8 bases from J, with 17 bases in between. CDR3 nucleotides: TGTGCCTGGAGCCTTCGGAGACTCGAATATTCACCCCTCCACTTT. This codes for CAWSLRRLEYSPLHF.

Concerning this clone: Compared with germline, one end of the junction differs, possibly owing to a read error. The chain links TRBV10-1 to TRBJ2-5; TRBD2 is a possible D gene (7 bases). The CDR3 loop spans 12 amino acids. The V gene's germline CDR1 is WNHNN and CDR2 SYGVQD (reference sequence). CDR3 protein: CASSESGRGLHF. The DNA for the CDR3 is TGCGCCAGCAGTGAGTCGGGGCGGGGGCTTCACTTC.

The chain couples TRBV7-2 to TRBJ2-1; TRBD2 aligns across 11 bases. J gave up 0 bases and V 4 bases, and 5 bases lay outside the gene matches. The germline V gene has CDR1 SGHTA and CDR2 FQGNSA. This CDR3 is 17 amino acids long. In DNA, the CDR3 is TGTGCCAGCAGCTCTTTAGCGGGAGGGTCCTCCTACAATGAGCAGTTCTTC. Its translation: CASSSLAGGSSYNEQFF.

In DNA, the CDR3 is TGTGCCAGCAGCCTGGGGGACACTGAAGCTTTCTTT. Translated: CASSLGDTEAFF. V is TRBV5-5 and J is TRBJ1-1, with D possibly being TRBD1 (5 bases). The CDR3 is 12 residues long. Germline loops: CDR1 SGHKS, CDR2 YYEKEE (reference sequence). The V gene lost 4 bases and the J gene lost 3 bases, with 7 bases spanning the gap.

The chain recombines TRBV25-1 with TRBJ1-1; no clear D gene. CDR3 length: 16 amino acids. Between the trimmed V and J ends, which lost 3 bases and 5 bases, there was a span of 19 bases. CDR1 is MGHDK, CDR2 SYGVNS, per germline. The CDR3 coding sequence is TGTGCCAGCAGTGATTCGGGGTTCGGGATGGGGACTGAAGCTTTCTTT. It encodes CASSDSGFGMGTEAFF.

V and J are TRBV7-8 and TRBJ2-5; 12 bases map to TRBD1. Losses at the gene ends were 4 bases for V and 5 bases for J; bases not matched to a gene: 8. This CDR3 contains 16 residues. Germline assignment: CDR1 SGHVS and CDR2 FQNEAQ. CDR3 DNA sequence: TGTGCCAGCAGCTGGGGGACAGGGGGCGCAAAGGAGACCCAGTACTTC. As protein: CASSWGTGGAKETQYF.

The V call is TRBV7-8, the J call TRBJ1-4; 7 bases align to TRBD1. Germline CDR1 SGHVS, CDR2 FQNEAQ. Germline trimming cut 4 bases from V and 0 bases from J; bases unmatched to any gene: 17. CDR3 size: 20 residues. As DNA, the CDR3 is TGTGCCAGCAGCTCCCGGAGGGTGCCAGGGGGGAGCGCAACTAATGAAAAACTGTTTTTT. This gives the protein CASSSRRVPGGSATNEKLFF.

This clone was observed once. The chain is built from TRBV6-5 and TRBJ1-4; the D is unclear. Germline CDR1 reads MNHEY; CDR2 reads SVGAGI. The V end lost 2 bases, the J end lost 5 bases, and 6 bases lay between the germline ends. The CDR3 runs to 13 residues. CDR3 sequence reads: CASSYGGNEKLFF. In DNA, the CDR3 is TGTGCCAGCAGTTACGGCGGAAATGAAAAACTGTTTTTT.

The chain employs TRBV3-1 (or the pseudogene TRBV3-2) and TRBJ1-2; no firm D call. The germline CDR1 and CDR2 sequences are LGHDT and YNNKEL (reference sequence). V lost 4 bases and J 6 bases, leaving 12 bases between the germline ends. The CDR3 contains 13 residues. The CDR3 DNA sequence: TGTGCCAGCAGCCCCCAGACCCTACATGGCTACACCTTC. This sequence encodes CASSPQTLHGYTF.

The rearrangement joins TRBV5-1 to TRBJ1-5; D is possibly TRBD1 (6 bases). Trimming removed 1 base at V and 2 bases at J, with 10 bases between. Per the germline V gene, CDR1 is SGHRS and CDR2 is YFSETQ. The CDR3 length is 15 residues. Here the CDR3 reads CASSLTGIGNQPQHF. Written as DNA, the CDR3 is TGCGCCAGCAGCTTGACAGGGATTGGCAATCAGCCCCAGCATTTT.

The chain joins TRBV5-1 to TRBJ2-1; TRBD2 aligns across 14 bases. The CDR3 totals 17 residues. Germline loops: CDR1 SGHRS, CDR2 YFSETQ. V dropped 4 bases and J dropped 4; count of bases not matched to a gene: 7. The CDR3 nucleotides read TGCGCCAGCAGCACCAGGACTAGCGGGAGGACTTACAATGAGCAGTTCTTC. This encodes CASSTRTSGRTYNEQFF.

The chain uses TRBV7-3 and TRBJ1-1; 9 nucleotides line up with TRBD1. Germline V lookup: CDR1 SGHTA, CDR2 FQGTGA. The CDR3 consists of 15 residues. After removal of 5 bases from V and 4 bases from J, the junction contained 8 bases not matched to a gene. The CDR3 DNA reads TGTGCCAGCAGCCCGACAGGGGGTCGGTCCACTGAAGCTTTCTTT. It is translated as CASSPTGGRSTEAFF.

This chain links TRBV5-1 with TRBJ2-2; 9 nucleotides match TRBD1. The V gene end was trimmed by 4 bases and the J gene end by 5 bases; junction bases not matched to a gene: 6. Germline V gives CDR1 SGHRS, CDR2 YFSETQ. CDR3 size: 15 residues. The CDR3 sequence is CASSRGTGRTGELFF. CDR3 in DNA: TGCGCCAGCAGCCGGGGGACAGGGAGGACCGGGGAGCTGTTTTTT.

This clone was picked up one time. One junction end does not reproduce the germline sequence, and a read error may be involved. The CDR3 bases are TGTGCCAGCAGCTTAGGGACCGGGACAGGGGCTTCCTTC. This codes for CASSLGTGTGASF. The chain employs TRBV11-3 and TRBJ1-2, with TRBD1 matching over 10 bases. CDR1 and CDR2 (germline): SGHNT, YENEEA. The CDR3 is 13 residues long.

The chain is built from TRBV7-2 and TRBJ2-7, with 7 bases identical to TRBD2. CDR3 size: 16 residues. J was trimmed by 6 bases and V by 2 bases; bases with no gene match: 13. CDR1 SGHTA and CDR2 FQGNSA come from the germline V gene. CDR3 in DNA: TGTGCCAGCAGCTTACACCCCGGGACTACCAAGGTCGAGCAGTACTTC. It codes for CASSLHPGTTKVEQYF.

The rearrangement links TRBV21-1 to TRBJ2-1; the D call of TRBD2 is as the table states it, not checked on the DNA. TRBV21-1 represents a pseudogene. The CDR3 sequence is 16 residues long. The CDR3 DNA reads TGTGCCAGCAGCAAAGTTCCTAGCGGGAGCCCTAATGAGCAGTTCTTC. Amino acid sequence: CASSKVPSGSPNEQFF.

This chain uses TRBV18 with TRBJ2-7; D is perhaps TRBD1 (5 bases). V shed 2 bases and J shed 4 bases, with 12 bases lying between them. This CDR3 comprises 14 residues. CDR1 is KGHSH and CDR2 is LQKENI in the germline V gene. The CDR3 region has the DNA TGTGCCAGCTCACCAGGGGCAGGTGGATACGAGCAGTACTTC. This codes for CASSPGAGGYEQYF.

This chain links TRBV15 with TRBJ2-7, with unresolved D. V lost 1 base to trimming and J lost 5 bases, with 6 bases between them. The CDR3 consists of 12 residues. Per the germline V gene, CDR1 is LNHNV and CDR2 is YYDKDF (reference sequence). The CDR3 region is CATSRVLNEQYF. CDR3 bases: TGTGCCACCAGCAGAGTTCTGAACGAGCAGTACTTC. The complete variable domain, with remaining parts taken from reference TRBV15 and TRBJ2-7, reads DAMVIQNPRYQVTQFGKPVTLSCSQTLNHNVMYWYQQKSSQAPKLLFHYYDKDFNNEADTPDNFQSRRPNTSFCFLDIRSPGLGDTAMYLCATSRVLNEQYFGPGTRLTVT.

This chain uses TRBV10-1 with TRBJ1-5; the match to TRBD1 covers 7 bases. Germline CDR1 is WNHNN and CDR2 is SYGVQD (reference sequence). This CDR3 has 15 residues. The junction had 11 bases not matched to a gene; V was cut back by 6 bases and J by 6 bases. CDR3 nucleotides: TGCGCCAGCAGCTTACAGGGGCTCTCGGGTCAGCCCCAGCATTTT. Its translation: CASSLQGLSGQPQHF.